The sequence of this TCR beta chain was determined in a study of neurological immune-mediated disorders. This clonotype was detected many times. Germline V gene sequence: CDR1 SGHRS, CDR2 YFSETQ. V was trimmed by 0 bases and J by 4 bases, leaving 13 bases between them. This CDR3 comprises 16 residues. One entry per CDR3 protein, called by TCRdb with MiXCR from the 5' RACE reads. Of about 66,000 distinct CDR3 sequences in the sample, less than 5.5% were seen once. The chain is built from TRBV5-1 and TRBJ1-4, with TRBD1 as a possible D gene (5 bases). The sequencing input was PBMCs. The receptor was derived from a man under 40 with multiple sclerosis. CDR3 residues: CASSLGQKSLNEKLFF. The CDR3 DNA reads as TGCGCCAGCAGCTTGGGACAGAAGAGCCTTAATGAAAAACTGTTTTTT.